The following is a TCR beta chain sequence with its context. The entry originates in a study of CD8 T cells in Susac syndrome. RNA was extracted with the RNeasy kit, and a quantity of roughly 0.5 to 1 ug was reverse transcribed using random hexamers. TCRdb re-derived calls from the immunoSEQ multiplex PCR reads in MiXCR, one entry per CDR3 protein. This table has 100,000 to 150,000 distinct CDR3 sequences, around 94% appearing once. CDR1 is SNHLY, CDR2 FYNNEI, per germline. V shed 3 bases, J shed 8 bases, and the junction held 9 bases outside the gene matches. The CDR3 length is 14 residues. This sequence originates from a human donor in good health. Sample: CD4+ T cells from PBMCs. V and J are TRBV2 and TRBJ2-7, with 8 bases matching TRBD1. CDR3 in amino acids: CASSDVQGVLKQYF. CDR3 coding DNA: TGTGCCAGCAGTGATGTACAGGGGGTTTTAAAGCAGTACTTC.